This section outlines one T cell receptor beta chain sequence together with its context. Which antigen it targets is not known. Base qualities are not at hand, and no much larger clone is one base apart. Using the deep immunoSEQ assay, TCR CDR3 regions were amplified from genomic DNA by multiplex PCR. Extracted genomic DNA from each cell subset was spread evenly across all wells of several immunoSEQ 96-well plates, with each plate serving as a replicate. For unsorted PBMC, each replicate PCR was loaded with 300 to 350 ng genomic DNA, equivalent to approximately 33,000 T cell genomes. Ten immunoSEQ deep assay plates were used to sequence the unsorted PBMC genomic DNA. Purified libraries were measured with a Qubit 3.0 fluorometer, size-checked on a Bioanalyzer 2100, and measured again with the KAPA Library Quantification kit. Each immunoSEQ 96-well plate was sequenced on its own single-read 150-cycle Illumina NextSeq 550 flow cell. The authors' pipeline ran thus. The immunoSEQ output contained only junctional sequences without quality scores, so filtering could not match that applied to full-length reads. Sequences were annotated with PyIR, a Python wrapper for IgBLAST v1.9, using IMGT germline references to assign V/J genes and CDR3. Reads with weak V/J assignments (E-value above 1e-6), missing CDR3, stop codons, out-of-frame junctions, or ambiguous translated residues were removed. V3J clonotypes were defined as sequences sharing an identical inferred V gene, J gene, and CDR3 amino acid sequence. The percentage overlap between two repertoires was calculated by dividing the number of shared unique clonotypes by the size of the smaller repertoire. Richness of each repertoire was evaluated using RTK rarefaction, the Chao1 estimator, and Recon v2.1 estimates of unobserved clonotypes. In TCRdb, the immuneACCESS table is reduced to in-frame sequences with V and J assigned. These tables do not hold every clone; where another copy was compared, an unresolved V gene accounts for under half, and the others remain unexplained. That table supplies the V and J calls and clone size; D and trimming were determined from the DNA. A total of 400,000 to 550,000 clones appear in this sample, 65% to 80% of them only once. The top ten clonotypes cover about 12% of the sample.

CDR1 LNHDA and CDR2 SQIVND are derived from the germline V gene (reference sequence). V gives up 3 bases and J gives up 1 base, and the segment between their germline ends measures 10 bases. The CDR3, cysteine through phenylalanine, is 16 amino acids long. Solely the CDR3 DNA is kept, with 48 bases framed from the first base. The data were taken from a study of shared clonotypes between healthy human individuals (dated by TCRdb to 2020 to 2021). At the level of the whole study: The cohort included a few men and a couple of women between 18 and 49 years of age. Blood TCR repertoires of about five healthy adults were deeply sequenced to estimate repertoire size and the extent of clonotype sharing between individuals. To increase sequencing depth and limit assay-specific biases, TCR repertoire library preparation and sequencing were carried out by different laboratories using diverse techniques. Between about 0.8 and 8.9 billion PBMCs per donor were obtained by leukapheresis. Beyond this particular receptor, the publication reports: Sampling was restricted to blood, and TCR repertoires in tissue are likely to differ from TCR repertoires in blood. Pairwise subsampling indicated that sequencing depth was expected to affect the degree of clonotype sharing among donors. The genetic and exposure-history diversity represented was limited by the small number of donors.

Donors were healthy HIV-negative adults with no recently reported acute infections or vaccinations. Every donor was a Caucasian adult residing in Nashville, Tennessee, USA. For unsorted samples, 84 million or so PBMCs were counted, and genomic DNA was extracted using the QIAamp DNA Blood Mini kit. Blood was obtained by leukapheresis, after which PBMCs were separated by Ficoll-Histopaque density gradient centrifugation and cryopreserved in liquid nitrogen vapor phase. The sequenced material came from PBMCs. The receptor's source is a woman in her 40s in good health. Some clones in this sample may be carry-over from other donors' samples. The rearranged segments are TRBV19 and TRBJ2-6, with the D gene uncertain. The nucleotide sequence reads as follows: TGTGCCAGTAGTATCTCGGTTGGATCTGGGGCCAACGTCCTGACTTTC. This translates into CASSISVGSGANVLTF.